This TCR beta chain was obtained from a study of shared clonotypes between healthy human individuals. This clone came up once. Adult Caucasians living in Nashville, Tennessee made up all of the donors. This CDR3 contains 15 residues. With 5 bases clipped from V and 1 base from J, the junction kept 4 bases outside the gene matches. The germline V gene encodes CDR1 MDHEN and CDR2 SYDVKM. Profiling relied on immunoSEQ multiplex PCR, and the TCRdb table lists in-frame clones only, not all of them. The data contain around 500,000 clones, 70% to 80% of them seen just once; the ten biggest clones take up roughly 13%.

The V gene is TRBV28, the J gene TRBJ2-4; TRBD1 aligns across 8 bases. The clonotype originates from a middle-aged woman in good health. Some clones in this sample may be carry-over from other donors' samples. Sequencing was carried out using PBMCs. In DNA, the CDR3 is TGTGCCAGCAGTAAACAGGGGGGTGCCAAAAACATTCAGTACTTC. Translation gives CASSKQGGAKNIQYF.